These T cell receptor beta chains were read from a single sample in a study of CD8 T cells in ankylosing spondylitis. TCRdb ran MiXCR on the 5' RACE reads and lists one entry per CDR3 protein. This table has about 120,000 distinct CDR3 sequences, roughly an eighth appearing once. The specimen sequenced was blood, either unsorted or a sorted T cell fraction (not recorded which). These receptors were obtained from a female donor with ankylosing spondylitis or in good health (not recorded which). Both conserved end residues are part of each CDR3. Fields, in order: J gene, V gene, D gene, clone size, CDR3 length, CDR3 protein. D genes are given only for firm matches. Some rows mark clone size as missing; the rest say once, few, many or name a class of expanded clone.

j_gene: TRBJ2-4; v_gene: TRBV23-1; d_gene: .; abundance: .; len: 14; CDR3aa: CASSHWEFGNIQYF
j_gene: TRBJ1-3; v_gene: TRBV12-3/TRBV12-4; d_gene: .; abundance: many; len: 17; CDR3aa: CASSLWGSASSGNTIYF
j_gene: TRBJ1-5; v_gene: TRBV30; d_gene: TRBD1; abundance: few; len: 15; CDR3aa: CAWSAATGGNQPQHF
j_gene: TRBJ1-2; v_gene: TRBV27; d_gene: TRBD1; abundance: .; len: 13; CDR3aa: CASAFTGGYGYTF
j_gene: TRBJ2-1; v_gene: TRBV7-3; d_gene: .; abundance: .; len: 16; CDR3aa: CASSLTGATTYNEQFF
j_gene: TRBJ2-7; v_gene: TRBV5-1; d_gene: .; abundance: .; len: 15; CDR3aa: CASSVTDGAGYEQYF
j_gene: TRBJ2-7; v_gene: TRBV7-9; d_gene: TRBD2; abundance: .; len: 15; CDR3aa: CASSLTSGRADEQYF
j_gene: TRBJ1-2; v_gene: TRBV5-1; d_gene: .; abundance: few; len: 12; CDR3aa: CASGLYGAGYTF
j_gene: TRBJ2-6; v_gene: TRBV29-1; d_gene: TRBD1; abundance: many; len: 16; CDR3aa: CSVEEQGDSGANVLTF
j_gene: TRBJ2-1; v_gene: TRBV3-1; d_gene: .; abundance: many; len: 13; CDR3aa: CASMAGTYNEQFF
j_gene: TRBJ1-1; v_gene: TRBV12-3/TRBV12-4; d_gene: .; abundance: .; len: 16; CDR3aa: CASRWSSGGFKAEAFF
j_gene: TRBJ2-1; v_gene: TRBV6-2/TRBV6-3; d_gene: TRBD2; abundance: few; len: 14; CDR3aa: CASSLQAGRNEQFF
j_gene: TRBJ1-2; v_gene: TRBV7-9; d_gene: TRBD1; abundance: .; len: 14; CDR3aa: CASSRLTGAYGYTF
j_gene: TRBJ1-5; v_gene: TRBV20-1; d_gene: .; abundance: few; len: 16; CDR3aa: CSAFGTGGASNQPQHF
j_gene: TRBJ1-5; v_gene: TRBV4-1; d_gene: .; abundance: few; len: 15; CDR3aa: CASSQEASRNQPQHF
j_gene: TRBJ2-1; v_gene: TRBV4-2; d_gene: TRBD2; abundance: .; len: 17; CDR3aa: CASSHSPSGGRHNEQFF
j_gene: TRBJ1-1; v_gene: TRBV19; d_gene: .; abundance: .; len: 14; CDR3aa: CASTEPGQPAEAFF
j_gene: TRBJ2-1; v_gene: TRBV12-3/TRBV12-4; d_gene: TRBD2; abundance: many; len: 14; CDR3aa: CASSLASGRDEQFF
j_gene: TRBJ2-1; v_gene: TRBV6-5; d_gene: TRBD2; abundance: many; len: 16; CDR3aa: CASSYSGTSGSNEQFF